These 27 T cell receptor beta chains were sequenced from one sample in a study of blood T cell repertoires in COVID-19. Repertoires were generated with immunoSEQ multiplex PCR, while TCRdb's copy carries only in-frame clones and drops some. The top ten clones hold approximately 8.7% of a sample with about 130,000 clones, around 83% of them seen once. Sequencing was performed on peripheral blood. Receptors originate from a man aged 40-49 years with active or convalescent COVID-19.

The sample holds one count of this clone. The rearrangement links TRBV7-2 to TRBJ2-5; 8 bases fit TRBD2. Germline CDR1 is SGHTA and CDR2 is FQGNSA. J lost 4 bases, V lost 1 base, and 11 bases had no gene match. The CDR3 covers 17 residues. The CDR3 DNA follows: TGTGCCAGCAGCTTAGAAGTGGCGGGGGGCGAGAGAGAGACCCAGTACTTC. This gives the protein CASSLEVAGGERETQYF.

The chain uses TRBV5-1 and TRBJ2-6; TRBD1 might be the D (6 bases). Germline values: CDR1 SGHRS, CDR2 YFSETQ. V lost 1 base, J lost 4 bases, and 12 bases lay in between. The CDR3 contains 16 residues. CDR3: CASSLPGVAGANVLTF. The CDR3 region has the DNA TGCGCCAGCAGCTTGCCAGGGGTTGCCGGGGCCAACGTCCTGACTTTC.

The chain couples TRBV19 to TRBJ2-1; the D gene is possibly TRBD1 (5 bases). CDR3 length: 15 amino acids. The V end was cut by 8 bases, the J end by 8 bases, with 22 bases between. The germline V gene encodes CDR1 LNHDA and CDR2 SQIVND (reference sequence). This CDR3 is CASAKGASLRDEQFF. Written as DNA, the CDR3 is TGTGCCAGTGCAAAAGGGGCTTCCCTCCGGGATGAGCAGTTCTTC.

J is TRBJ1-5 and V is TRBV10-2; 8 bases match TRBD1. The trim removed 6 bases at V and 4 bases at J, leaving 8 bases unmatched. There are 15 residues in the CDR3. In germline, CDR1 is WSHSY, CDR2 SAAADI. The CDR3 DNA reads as TGCGCCAGCAGGGATGGGACAGGTCTAAATCAGCCCCAGCATTTT. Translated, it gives CASRDGTGLNQPQHF.

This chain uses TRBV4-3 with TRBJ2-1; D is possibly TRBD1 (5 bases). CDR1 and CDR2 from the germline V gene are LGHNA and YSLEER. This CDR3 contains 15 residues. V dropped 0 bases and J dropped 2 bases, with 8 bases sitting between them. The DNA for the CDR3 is TGCGCCAGCAGCCAAGATCAGGGAACCTACAATGAGCAGTTCTTC. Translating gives CASSQDQGTYNEQFF.

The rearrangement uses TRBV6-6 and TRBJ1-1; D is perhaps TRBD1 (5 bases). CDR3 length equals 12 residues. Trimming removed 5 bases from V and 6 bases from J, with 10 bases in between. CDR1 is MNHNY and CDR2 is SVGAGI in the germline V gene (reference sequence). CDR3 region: CASSAGIAEAFF. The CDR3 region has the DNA TGTGCCAGCAGTGCAGGGATCGCTGAAGCTTTCTTT.

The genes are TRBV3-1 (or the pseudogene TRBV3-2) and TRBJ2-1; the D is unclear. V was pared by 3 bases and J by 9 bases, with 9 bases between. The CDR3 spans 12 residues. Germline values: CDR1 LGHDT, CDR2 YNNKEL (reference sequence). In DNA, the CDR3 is TGTGCCAGCAGCCAGGCGAGAGGTGAGCAGTTCTTC. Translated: CASSQARGEQFF.

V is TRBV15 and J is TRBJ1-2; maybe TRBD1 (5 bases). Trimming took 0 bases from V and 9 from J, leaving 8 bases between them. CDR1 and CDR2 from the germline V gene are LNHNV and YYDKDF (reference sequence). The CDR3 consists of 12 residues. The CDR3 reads CATSRDQGRYTF. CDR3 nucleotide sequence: TGTGCCACCAGCAGAGATCAGGGCCGCTACACCTTC. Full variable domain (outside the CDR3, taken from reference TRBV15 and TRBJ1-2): DAMVIQNPRYQVTQFGKPVTLSCSQTLNHNVMYWYQQKSSQAPKLLFHYYDKDFNNEADTPDNFQSRRPNTSFCFLDIRSPGLGDTAMYLCATSRDQGRYTFGSGTRLTVV.

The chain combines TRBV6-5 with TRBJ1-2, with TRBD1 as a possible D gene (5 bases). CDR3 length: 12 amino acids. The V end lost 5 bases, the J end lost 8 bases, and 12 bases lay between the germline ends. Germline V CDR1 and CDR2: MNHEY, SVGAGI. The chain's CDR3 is CASSRDSSGYTF. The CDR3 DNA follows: TGTGCCAGCAGTAGAGACAGTAGCGGCTACACCTTC.

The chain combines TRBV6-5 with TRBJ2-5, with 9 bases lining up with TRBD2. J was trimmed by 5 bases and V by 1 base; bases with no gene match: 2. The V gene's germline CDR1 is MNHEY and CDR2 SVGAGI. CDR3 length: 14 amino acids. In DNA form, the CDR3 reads TGTGCCAGCAGTTACTGGGCGGGAGGGGAGACCCAGTACTTC. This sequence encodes CASSYWAGGETQYF.

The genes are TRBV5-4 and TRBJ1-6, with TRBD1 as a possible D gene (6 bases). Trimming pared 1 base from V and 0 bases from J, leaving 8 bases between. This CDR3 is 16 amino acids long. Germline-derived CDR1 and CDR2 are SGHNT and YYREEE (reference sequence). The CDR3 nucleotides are TGTGCCAGCAGCTTGCAGGGGAGCTCCTATAATTCACCCCTCCACTTT. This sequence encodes CASSLQGSSYNSPLHF. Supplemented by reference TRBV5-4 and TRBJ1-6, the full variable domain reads ETGVTQSPTHLIKTRGQQVTLRCSSQSGHNTVSWYQQALGQGPQFIFQYYREEENGRGNFPPRFSGLQFPNYSSELNVNALELDDSALYLCASSLQGSSYNSPLHFGNGTRLTVT.

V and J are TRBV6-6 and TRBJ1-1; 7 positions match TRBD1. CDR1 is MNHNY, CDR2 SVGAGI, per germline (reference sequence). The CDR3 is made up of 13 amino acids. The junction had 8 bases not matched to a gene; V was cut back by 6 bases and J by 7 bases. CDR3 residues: CASRRDRVIEAFF. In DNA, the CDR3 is TGTGCCAGCAGGAGGGACAGAGTCATTGAAGCTTTCTTT.

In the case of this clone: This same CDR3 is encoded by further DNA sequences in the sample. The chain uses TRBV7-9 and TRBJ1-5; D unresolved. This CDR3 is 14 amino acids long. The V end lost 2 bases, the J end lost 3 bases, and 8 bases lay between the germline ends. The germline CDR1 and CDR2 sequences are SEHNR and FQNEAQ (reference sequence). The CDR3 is CASSLSGNNQPQHF. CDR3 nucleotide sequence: TGTGCCAGCAGCTTATCGGGGAACAATCAGCCCCAGCATTTT.

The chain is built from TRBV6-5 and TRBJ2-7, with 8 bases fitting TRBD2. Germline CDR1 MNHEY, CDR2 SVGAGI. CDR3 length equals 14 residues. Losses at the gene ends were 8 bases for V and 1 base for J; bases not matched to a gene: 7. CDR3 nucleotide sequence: TGTGCCAGCCGGGAGGGACGAATATCCTACGAGCAGTACTTC. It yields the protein CASREGRISYEQYF.

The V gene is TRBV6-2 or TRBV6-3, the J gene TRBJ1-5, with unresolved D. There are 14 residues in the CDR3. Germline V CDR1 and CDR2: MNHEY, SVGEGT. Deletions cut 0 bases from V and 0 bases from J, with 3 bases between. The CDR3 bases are TGTGCCAGCAGTTACTCTTATAGCAATCAGCCCCAGCATTTT. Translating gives CASSYSYSNQPQHF.

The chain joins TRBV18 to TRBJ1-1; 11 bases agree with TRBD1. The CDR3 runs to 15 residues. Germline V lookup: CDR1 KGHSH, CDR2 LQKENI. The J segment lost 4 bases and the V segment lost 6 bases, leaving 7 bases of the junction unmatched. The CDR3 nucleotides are TGTGCCAGCTCCCCCCGGGACAGGGGGTCCACTGAAGCTTTCTTT. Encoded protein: CASSPRDRGSTEAFF.

CDR3 DNA: TGTGCCAGCAGCTTAGGAGGGCTCGGTGGAAACACCATATATTTT. The encoded protein is CASSLGGLGGNTIYF. V usage is TRBV7-2 and J usage is TRBJ1-3; the D is unclear. The V end lost 1 base, the J end lost 3 bases, and 10 bases lay between the germline ends. Looked up from germline, CDR1 is SGHTA and CDR2 is FQGNSA. The CDR3 extends over 15 amino acids.

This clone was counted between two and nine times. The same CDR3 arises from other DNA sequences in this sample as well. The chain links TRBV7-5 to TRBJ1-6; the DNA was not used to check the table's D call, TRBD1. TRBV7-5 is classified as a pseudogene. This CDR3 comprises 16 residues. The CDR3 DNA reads TGTGTCAGAAGCTTAGCGCTAGGGGCTACGAATTCACCCCTCCACTTT. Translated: CVRSLALGATNSPLHF.

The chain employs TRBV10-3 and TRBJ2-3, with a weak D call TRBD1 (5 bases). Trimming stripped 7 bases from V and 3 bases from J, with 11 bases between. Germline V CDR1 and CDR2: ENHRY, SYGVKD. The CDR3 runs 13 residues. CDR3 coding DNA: TGTGCCATCAAGCTCAGGGAAACAGATACGCAGTATTTT. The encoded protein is CAIKLRETDTQYF.

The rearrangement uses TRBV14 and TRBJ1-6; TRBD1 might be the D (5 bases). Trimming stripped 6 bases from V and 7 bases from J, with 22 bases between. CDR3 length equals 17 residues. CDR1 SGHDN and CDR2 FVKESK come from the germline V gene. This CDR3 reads CASSPHSGGDGNSPLHF. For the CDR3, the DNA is TGTGCCAGCAGTCCCCACTCCGGGGGAGATGGAAATTCACCCCTCCACTTT.

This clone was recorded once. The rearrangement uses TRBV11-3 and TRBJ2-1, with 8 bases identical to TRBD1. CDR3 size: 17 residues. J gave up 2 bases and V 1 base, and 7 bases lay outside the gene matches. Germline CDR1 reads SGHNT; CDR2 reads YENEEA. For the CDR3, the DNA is TGTGCCAGCAGCTTAGGTGGACAGGGTTCGGCCTACAATGAGCAGTTCTTC. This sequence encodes CASSLGGQGSAYNEQFF.

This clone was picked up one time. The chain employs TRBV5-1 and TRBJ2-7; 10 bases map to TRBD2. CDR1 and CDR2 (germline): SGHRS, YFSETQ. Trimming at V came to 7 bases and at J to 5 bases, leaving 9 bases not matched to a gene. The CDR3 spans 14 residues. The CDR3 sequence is CASRASGGGNEQYF. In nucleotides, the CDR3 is TGCGCCAGCCGGGCTAGCGGGGGAGGCAACGAGCAGTACTTC.

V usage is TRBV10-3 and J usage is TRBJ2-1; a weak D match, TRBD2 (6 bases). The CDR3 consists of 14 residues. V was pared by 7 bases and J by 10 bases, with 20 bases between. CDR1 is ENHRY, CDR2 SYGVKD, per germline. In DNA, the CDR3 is TGTGCCATCAAACGGGACTCAGGTACGGGGGAGCAGTTCTTC. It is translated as CAIKRDSGTGEQFF.

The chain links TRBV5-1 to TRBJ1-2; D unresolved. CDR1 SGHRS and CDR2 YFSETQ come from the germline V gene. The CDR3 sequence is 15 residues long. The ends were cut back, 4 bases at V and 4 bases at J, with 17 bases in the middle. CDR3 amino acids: CASSRAIGGIYGYTF. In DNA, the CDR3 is TGCGCCAGCAGCCGGGCGATAGGAGGAATCTATGGCTACACCTTC.

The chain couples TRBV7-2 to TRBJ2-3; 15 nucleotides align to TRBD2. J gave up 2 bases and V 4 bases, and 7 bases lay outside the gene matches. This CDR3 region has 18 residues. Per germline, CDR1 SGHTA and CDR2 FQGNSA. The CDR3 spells CASSSWGLAGGVTDTQYF. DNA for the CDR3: TGTGCCAGCAGCTCTTGGGGACTAGCGGGGGGCGTCACAGATACGCAGTATTTT. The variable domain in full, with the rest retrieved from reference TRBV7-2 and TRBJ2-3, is GAGVSQSPSNKVTEKGKDVELRCDPISGHTALYWYRQSLGQGLEFLIYFQGNSAPDKSGLPSDRFSAERTGGSVSTLTIQRTQQEDSAVYLCASSSWGLAGGVTDTQYFGPGTRLTVL.

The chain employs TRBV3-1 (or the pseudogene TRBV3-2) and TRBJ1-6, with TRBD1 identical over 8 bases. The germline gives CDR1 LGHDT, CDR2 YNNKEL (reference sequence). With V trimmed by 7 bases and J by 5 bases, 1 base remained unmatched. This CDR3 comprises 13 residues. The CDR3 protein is CASKTGDNSPLHF. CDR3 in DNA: TGTGCCAGCAAGACAGGGGATAATTCACCCCTCCACTTT.

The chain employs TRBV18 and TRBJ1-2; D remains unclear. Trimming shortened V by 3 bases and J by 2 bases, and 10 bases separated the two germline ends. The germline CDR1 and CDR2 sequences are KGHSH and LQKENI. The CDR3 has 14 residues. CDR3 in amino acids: CASSPGEGNYGYTF. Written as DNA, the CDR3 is TGTGCCAGCTCACCTGGCGAGGGCAACTATGGCTACACCTTC.